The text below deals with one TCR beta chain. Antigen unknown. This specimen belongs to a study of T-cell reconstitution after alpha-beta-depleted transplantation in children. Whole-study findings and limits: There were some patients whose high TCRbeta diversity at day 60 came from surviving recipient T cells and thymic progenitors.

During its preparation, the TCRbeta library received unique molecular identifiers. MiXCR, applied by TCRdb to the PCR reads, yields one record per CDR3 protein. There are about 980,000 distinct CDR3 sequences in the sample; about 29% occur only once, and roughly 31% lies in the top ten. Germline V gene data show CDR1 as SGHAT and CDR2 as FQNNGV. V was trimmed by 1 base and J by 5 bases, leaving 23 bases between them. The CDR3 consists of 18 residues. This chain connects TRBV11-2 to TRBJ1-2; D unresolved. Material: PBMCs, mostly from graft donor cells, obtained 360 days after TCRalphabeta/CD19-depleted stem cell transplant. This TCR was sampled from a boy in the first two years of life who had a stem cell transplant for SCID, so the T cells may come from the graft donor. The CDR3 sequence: CASSLVTGLWPNYYGYTF. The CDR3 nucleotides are TGTGCCAGCAGCTTAGTAACCGGGTTGTGGCCGAACTATTATGGCTACACCTTC.